The rows below give T cell receptor beta chains drawn from one sample of a study of blood T cell repertoires in COVID-19. The protocol was immunoSEQ multiplex PCR, while the TCRdb copy is restricted to in-frame clones and leaves out a portion. In the table there are approximately 250,000 clones, 70% to 90% of which are singletons. Source material: peripheral blood. These receptors originate from a man aged 35 to 55 with acute or convalescent COVID-19. CDR3s include the opening cysteine and the closing phenylalanine or tryptophan.

v_gene,CDR3aa
TRBV6-5,CASRRGLGDNSPLHF
TRBV7-9,CASRLDSAFYGYTF
TRBV2,CASSPQSSGGFTYNEQFF
TRBV5-4,CASSIRGSGGYGYTF
TRBV5-4,CASSSGDRVNSPLHF
TRBV6-5,CASRPGGPHTEAFF
TRBV5-1,CASSAQQGETGGYTF
TRBV5-1,CASSLTSPYYEQYF
TRBV20-1,CGLRSSYEQYF
TRBV2,CASSGTPNEQFF
TRBV24-1,CATSGQFNQPQHF
TRBV9,CASSPGGYSPLHF
TRBV5-6,CASSLGTGAPKNYGYTF
TRBV18,CASSPGDKNGYTF
TRBV5-4,CASSRGGDTNYGYTF